Listed below are T cell receptor beta chains from one sample, sequenced in a study of T cell changes during pregnancy in multiple sclerosis. Libraries were prepared by immunoSEQ multiplex PCR; TCRdb keeps only in-frame clonotypes and omits some of them. The repertoire holds about 20,000 clones, 90% to 95% seen once, with 0.5% to 0.8% in the top ten. The sequences come from CD4+ T cells from peripheral blood mononuclear cells, collected after pregnancy. These receptors all come from a female donor in good health, enrolled as a control in a pregnancy study. Each CDR3 is given with its conserved first and last residue. The D gene is left open where the match is weak. Clone size is stated in some rows and not others, as once, few, many or a class when expanded.

-	TRBJ1-2	-	TRBV29-1	TGCAGCGTCGGGGGACGTAGTAACTATGGCTACACCTTC	CSVGGRSNYGYTF
-	TRBJ2-3	-	TRBV20-1	TGCAGTGCTCCTACCACAGATACGCAGTATTTT	CSAPTTDTQYF
-	TRBJ2-1	TRBD2	TRBV7-2	TGTGCCAGCAGCTTAGCGGGGCGGGGGGGCAACAATGAGCAGTTCTTC	CASSLAGRGGNNEQFF
-	TRBJ1-2	TRBD1	TRBV9	TGTGCCAGCAGTGCCCAGGGACAGGGGTTGGTGGATGGCTACACCTTC	CASSAQGQGLVDGYTF
-	TRBJ2-7	TRBD1	TRBV6-5	TGTGCCAGCAGAGGATCCCGGGACAGAGCCTACGAGCAGTACTTC	CASRGSRDRAYEQYF
-	TRBJ2-2	TRBD2	TRBV7-7	TGTGCTAGCAGCCGGACTAGCGGGAGTGAGGTCACCGGGGAGCTGTTTTTT	CASSRTSGSEVTGELFF
-	TRBJ2-7	-	TRBV28	TGTGCCAGCAGTTTTGGTGGGGGCGTAAGGAGGTACGAGCAGTACTTC	CASSFGGGVRRYEQYF
-	TRBJ2-6	-	TRBV19	TGTGCCAGTACTTACAGGTTTAGCTCTGGGGCCAACGTCCTGACTTTC	CASTYRFSSGANVLTF
-	TRBJ1-2	-	TRBV28	TGTGCCAGCAGTTTATGGCAGGGGCCTTCCTATGGCTACACCTTC	CASSLWQGPSYGYTF
-	TRBJ1-2	-	TRBV7-8	TGTGCCAGCAAAGCAGGGATGCTATACGGTGGCTACACCTTC	CASKAGMLYGGYTF
-	TRBJ2-1	TRBD2	TRBV7-3	TGTGCCAGCAGCTTCGGACTAGCGGGGATCAATGAGCAGTTCTTC	CASSFGLAGINEQFF
-	TRBJ2-1	TRBD2	TRBV28	TGTGCCAGCCTTTCATTGGCTAGCGGGGACTACAATGAGCAGTTCTTC	CASLSLASGDYNEQFF
-	TRBJ2-7	TRBD2	TRBV18	TGTGCCAGCTCAGAGACTAGCGGGGTGGTCTACGAGCAGTACTTC	CASSETSGVVYEQYF
-	TRBJ2-7	-	TRBV15	TGTGCCACCAGCAGAGTCCGGTCCGCCGGGGACTACGAGCAGTACTTC	CATSRVRSAGDYEQYF
once	TRBJ2-7	-	TRBV5-1	TGCGCCGGCCGGCAGGGGTTGGCGAGATCCTACGAGCAGTACTTC	CAGRQGLARSYEQYF
-	TRBJ2-3	TRBD1	TRBV30	TGTGCCTGGAGCACGACAGGGTTCACAGATACGCAGTATTTT	CAWSTTGFTDTQYF
-	TRBJ2-1	-	TRBV27	TGTGCTCCGCCGGGGCAGGGGGGCTACAATGAGCAGTTCTTC	CAPPGQGGYNEQFF
-	TRBJ2-3	TRBD2	TRBV7-2	TGTGCCAGCAGCTTAGTCGCGGGAGCCCGCTCAGATACGCAGTATTTT	CASSLVAGARSDTQYF
-	TRBJ2-5	-	TRBV6-5	TGTGCCAGCAGTTACTCGAATGGCCTGAAAGAGACCCAGTACTTC	CASSYSNGLKETQYF
-	TRBJ2-3	-	TRBV4-3	TGCGCCAGCAGCCAAGATCCAGGCACAGATACGCAGTATTTT	CASSQDPGTDTQYF
-	TRBJ2-1	TRBD1	TRBV2	TGTGCCAGCACCCGGCACAGGGGTTCGGTCTTC	CASTRHRGSVF
-	TRBJ2-7	TRBD1	TRBV5-6	TGTGCCAGCAGCTTGGCCCCGACAGGGGTGTACGAGCAGTACTTC	CASSLAPTGVYEQYF
-	TRBJ1-1	-	TRBV5-1	TGCGCCAGCAGGAACAGTCCGAACACTGAAGCTTTCTTT	CASRNSPNTEAFF
-	TRBJ2-7	-	TRBV7-7	TGTGCTAGCAGCTTAGGAGCGGCAGACGGCGAGCAGTACTTC	CASSLGAADGEQYF
-	TRBJ1-1	-	TRBV11-2	TGTGCCAGCAGCCGGGTTAACACTGAAGCTTTCTTT	CASSRVNTEAFF
-	TRBJ1-2	-	TRBV6-6	TGTGCCAGCAGTTATTCGGGGTCGGCCTATGGCTACACCTTC	CASSYSGSAYGYTF
-	TRBJ2-7	-	TRBV30	TGTGCCTGGAGTGTAGGGGCCATCTACGAGCAGTACTTC	CAWSVGAIYEQYF
-	TRBJ2-5	TRBD2	TRBV28	TGTGCCAGCAGGGGGACTAGCGGGGAGACCCAGTACTTC	CASRGTSGETQYF
-	TRBJ2-5	TRBD1	TRBV5-4	TGTGCCAGCAGCTCAATAGAATGGACAGGGGACCAAGAGACCCAGTACTTC	CASSSIEWTGDQETQYF